The T cell receptor (beta chain) under discussion was sequenced for a study of cytomegalovirus exposure and HLA in healthy donors. Study overall: In an early release, HLA-typed donors contributed 75 million to 85 million unique TCR sequences. Among around 400 genotyped donors, about 83% fell in the Caucasian-associated ancestry cluster.

Each donor's status was that of a healthy bone marrow donor. Both 60 Vbeta primers and 13 Jbeta primers went into the PCR. TCRdb's table, derived via immunoSEQ multiplex PCR, lists solely in-frame clones and lacks some. The sample has 130,000 to 150,000 clones; roughly three quarters are singletons. In regard to this clone: No antigen is known for it.

Overall study findings and caveats: Diagnosis of cytomegalovirus status made by the classifier reportedly showed high specificity and sensitivity.

The sequence was obtained from a woman in her forties or fifties in good health and CMV-seronegative. The sequenced sample was PBMCs.

CDR3 DNA: TGTGCCAGCAGTGCGGGGACTGAGACCCAGTACTTC. Translating it yields CASSAGTETQYF. The chain uses TRBV6-1 and TRBJ2-5, with TRBD2 as a possible D gene (6 bases). The CDR3 spans 12 residues. The germline V gene encodes CDR1 MNHNS and CDR2 SASEGT. Deletions cut 4 bases from V and 5 bases from J, with 8 bases between.